This T cell receptor beta chain was sequenced in a study of blood T cell repertoires in COVID-19. TCRdb's table, derived via immunoSEQ multiplex PCR, lists solely in-frame clones and lacks some. Here the sample spans some 96,000 clones, over 80% being singletons. V lost 7 bases and J lost 10; bases outside the gene matches: 10. This CDR3 has 13 amino acids. The V gene's germline CDR1 is MNHEY and CDR2 SVGAGI. The rearrangement joins TRBV6-5 to TRBJ2-1; 7 bases are a match to TRBD2. Input material: peripheral blood. The clonotype originates from a man aged 50 to 60 with active or convalescent COVID-19. For the CDR3, the DNA is TGTGCCAGCACAACTAGCGCCAAGAGGGAGCAGTTCTTC. It encodes CASTTSAKREQFF.